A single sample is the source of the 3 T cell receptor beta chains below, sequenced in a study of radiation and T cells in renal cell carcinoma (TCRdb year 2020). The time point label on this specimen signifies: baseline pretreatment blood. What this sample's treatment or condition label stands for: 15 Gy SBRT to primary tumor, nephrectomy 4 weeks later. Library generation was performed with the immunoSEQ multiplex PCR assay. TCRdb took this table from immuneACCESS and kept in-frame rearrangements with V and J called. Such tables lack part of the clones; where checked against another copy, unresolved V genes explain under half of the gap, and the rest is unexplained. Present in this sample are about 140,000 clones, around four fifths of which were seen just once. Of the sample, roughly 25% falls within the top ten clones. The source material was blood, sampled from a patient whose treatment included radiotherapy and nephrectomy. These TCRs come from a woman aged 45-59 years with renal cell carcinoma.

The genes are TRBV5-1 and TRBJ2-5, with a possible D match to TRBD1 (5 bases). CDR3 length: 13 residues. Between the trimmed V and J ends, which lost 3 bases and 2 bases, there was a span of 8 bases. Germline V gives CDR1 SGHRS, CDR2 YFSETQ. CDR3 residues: CASSYRLQETQYF. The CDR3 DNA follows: TGCGCCAGCAGCTACAGGTTACAAGAGACCCAGTACTTC.

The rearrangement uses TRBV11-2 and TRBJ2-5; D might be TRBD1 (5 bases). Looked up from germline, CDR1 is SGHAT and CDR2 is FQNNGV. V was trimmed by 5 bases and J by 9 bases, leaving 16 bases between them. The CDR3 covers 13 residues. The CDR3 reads CASSHPVGQSQYF. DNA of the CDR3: TGTGCCAGCAGCCACCCCGTGGGGCAATCCCAGTACTTC.

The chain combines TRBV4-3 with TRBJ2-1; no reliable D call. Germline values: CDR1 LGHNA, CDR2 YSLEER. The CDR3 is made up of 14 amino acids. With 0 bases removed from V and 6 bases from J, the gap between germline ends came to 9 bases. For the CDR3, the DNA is TGCGCCAGCAGCCAAGATGCGGTCGGCAATGAGCAGTTCTTC. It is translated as CASSQDAVGNEQFF.